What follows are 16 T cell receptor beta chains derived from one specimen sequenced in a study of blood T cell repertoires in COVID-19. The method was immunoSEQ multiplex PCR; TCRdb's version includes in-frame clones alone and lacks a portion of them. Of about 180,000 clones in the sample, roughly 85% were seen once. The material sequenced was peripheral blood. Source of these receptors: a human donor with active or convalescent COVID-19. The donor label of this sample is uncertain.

CDR3 in amino acids: CASSSPVTRDTQYF. Here the CDR3 DNA reads TGTGCCAGCAGTTCCCCCGTGACGAGGGATACGCAGTATTTT. The V gene is TRBV6-5, the J gene TRBJ2-3; D gene uncertain. Deletions cut 4 bases from V and 6 bases from J, with 14 bases between. Germline assignment: CDR1 MNHEY and CDR2 SVGAGI. This CDR3 spans 14 amino acids.

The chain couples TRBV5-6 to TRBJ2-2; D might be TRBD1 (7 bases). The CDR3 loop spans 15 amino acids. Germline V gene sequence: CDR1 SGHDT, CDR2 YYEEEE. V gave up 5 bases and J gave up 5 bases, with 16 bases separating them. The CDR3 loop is CASSFWAGGTGELFF. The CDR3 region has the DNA TGTGCCAGCAGTTTTTGGGCAGGGGGGACCGGGGAGCTGTTTTTT. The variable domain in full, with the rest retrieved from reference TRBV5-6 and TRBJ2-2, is DAGVTQSPTHLIKTRGQQVTLRCSPKSGHDTVSWYQQALGQGPQFIFQYYEEEERQRGNFPDRFSGHQFPNYSSELNVNALLLGDSALYLCASSFWAGGTGELFFGEGSRLTVL.

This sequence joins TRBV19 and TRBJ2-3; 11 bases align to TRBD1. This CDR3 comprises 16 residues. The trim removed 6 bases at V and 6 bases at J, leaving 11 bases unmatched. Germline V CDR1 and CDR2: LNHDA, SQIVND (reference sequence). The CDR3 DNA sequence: TGTGCCAGTAGCCACATCGGGACAGGGGGTGGGGATACGCAGTATTTT. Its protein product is CASSHIGTGGGDTQYF.

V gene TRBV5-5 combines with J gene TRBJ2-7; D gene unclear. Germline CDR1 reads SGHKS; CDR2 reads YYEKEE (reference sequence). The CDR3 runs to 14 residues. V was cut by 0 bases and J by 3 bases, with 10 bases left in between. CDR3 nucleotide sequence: TGTGCCAGCAGCTTGGCCCCGCACATCTACGAGCAGTACTTC. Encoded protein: CASSLAPHIYEQYF.

The chain's CDR3 is CAWKRLNTEAFF. In nucleotides, the CDR3 is TGTGCCTGGAAGAGGCTGAACACTGAAGCTTTCTTT. The chain uses TRBV30 and TRBJ1-1; D gene ambiguous. The CDR3 runs to 12 residues. From germline, CDR1 is GTSNPN and CDR2 SVGIG (reference sequence). Between the trimmed V and J ends, which lost 4 bases and 0 bases, there was a span of 6 bases.

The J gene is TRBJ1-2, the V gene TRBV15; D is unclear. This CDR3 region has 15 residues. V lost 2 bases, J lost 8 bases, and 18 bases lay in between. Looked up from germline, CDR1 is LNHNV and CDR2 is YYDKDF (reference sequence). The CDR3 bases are TGTGCCACCAGCAGATTACCGCAGATTTTGGTCGGCTACACCTTC. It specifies CATSRLPQILVGYTF.

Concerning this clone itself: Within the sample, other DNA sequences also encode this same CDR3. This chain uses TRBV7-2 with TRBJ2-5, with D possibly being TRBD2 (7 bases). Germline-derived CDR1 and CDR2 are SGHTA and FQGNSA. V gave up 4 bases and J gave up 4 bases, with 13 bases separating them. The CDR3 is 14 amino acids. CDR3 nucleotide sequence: TGTGCCAGCAGCTCGTCGGGGGGCGGAGAGACCCAGTACTTC. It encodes CASSSSGGGETQYF. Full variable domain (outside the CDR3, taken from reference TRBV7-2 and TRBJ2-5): GAGVSQSPSNKVTEKGKDVELRCDPISGHTALYWYRQSLGQGLEFLIYFQGNSAPDKSGLPSDRFSAERTGGSVSTLTIQRTQQEDSAVYLCASSSSGGGETQYFGPGTRLLVL.

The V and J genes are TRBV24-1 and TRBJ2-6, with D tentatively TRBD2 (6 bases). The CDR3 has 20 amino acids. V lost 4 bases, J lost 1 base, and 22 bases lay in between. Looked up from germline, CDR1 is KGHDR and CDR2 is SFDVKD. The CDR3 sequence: CATSDPSRFAGPSGANVLTF. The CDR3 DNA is TGTGCCACCAGTGACCCAAGTAGATTTGCGGGGCCGTCTGGGGCCAACGTCCTGACTTTC.

In DNA, the CDR3 is TGCAGCGTACTCACCCCCGGGGGTCGGGGTCCGTCCGGCAATGAGCAGTTCTTC. Protein product: CSVLTPGGRGPSGNEQFF. The V gene is TRBV29-1, the J gene TRBJ2-1; D might be TRBD2 (6 bases). The CDR3 runs 18 residues. Germline V gene sequence: CDR1 SQVTM, CDR2 ANQGSEA. Trimming pared 6 bases from V and 6 bases from J, leaving 30 bases between.

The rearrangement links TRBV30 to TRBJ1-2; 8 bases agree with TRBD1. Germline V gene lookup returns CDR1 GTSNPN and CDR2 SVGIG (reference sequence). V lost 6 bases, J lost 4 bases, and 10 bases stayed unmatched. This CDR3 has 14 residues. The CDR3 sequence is CACRNRGGFYGYTF. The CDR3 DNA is TGTGCCTGCCGGAACAGGGGGGGCTTCTATGGCTACACCTTC.

CDR3 sequence reads: CASSLRLAGGQYNEQFF. CDR3 in DNA: TGTGCCAGCAGCTTACGGCTAGCGGGAGGACAATACAATGAGCAGTTCTTC. This rearrangement joins TRBV7-6 to TRBJ2-1; TRBD2 agrees at 11 bases. Germline V gene data show CDR1 as SGHVS and CDR2 as FNYEAQ. The CDR3 spans 17 residues. Trimming at V came to 2 bases and at J to 4 bases, leaving 7 bases not matched to a gene.

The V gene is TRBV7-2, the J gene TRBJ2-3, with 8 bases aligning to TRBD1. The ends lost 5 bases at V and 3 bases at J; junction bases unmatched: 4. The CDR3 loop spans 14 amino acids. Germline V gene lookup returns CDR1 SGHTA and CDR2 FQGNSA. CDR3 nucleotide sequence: TGTGCCAGCAGCACAACAGGGGGGACAGATACGCAGTATTTT. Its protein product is CASSTTGGTDTQYF. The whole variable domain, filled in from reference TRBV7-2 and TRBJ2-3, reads GAGVSQSPSNKVTEKGKDVELRCDPISGHTALYWYRQSLGQGLEFLIYFQGNSAPDKSGLPSDRFSAERTGGSVSTLTIQRTQQEDSAVYLCASSTTGGTDTQYFGPGTRLTVL.

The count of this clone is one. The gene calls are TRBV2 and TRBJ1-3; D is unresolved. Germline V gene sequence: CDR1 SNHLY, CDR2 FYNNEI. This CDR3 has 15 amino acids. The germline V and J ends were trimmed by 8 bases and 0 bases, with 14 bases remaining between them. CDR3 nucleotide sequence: TGTGCCAGCCGGGTCGGATGGATCTCTGGAAACACCATATATTTT. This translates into CASRVGWISGNTIYF.

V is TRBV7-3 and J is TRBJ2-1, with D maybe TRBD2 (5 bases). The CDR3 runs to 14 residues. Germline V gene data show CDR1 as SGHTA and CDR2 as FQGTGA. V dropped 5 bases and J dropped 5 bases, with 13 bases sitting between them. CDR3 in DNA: TGTGCCAGCAGCCCCGCGGAGGCCCACAATGAGCAGTTCTTC. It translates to CASSPAEAHNEQFF.

The CDR3 bases are TGTGCTAGTGGTTTGGTACAGTCTCAGCCCCAGCATTTT. Amino acid sequence: CASGLVQSQPQHF. V usage is TRBV12-5 and J usage is TRBJ1-5; D ambiguous. Deletions cut 0 bases from V and 6 bases from J, with 6 bases between. Germline CDR1 LGHNT, CDR2 FRNRAP. The CDR3 has 13 residues.

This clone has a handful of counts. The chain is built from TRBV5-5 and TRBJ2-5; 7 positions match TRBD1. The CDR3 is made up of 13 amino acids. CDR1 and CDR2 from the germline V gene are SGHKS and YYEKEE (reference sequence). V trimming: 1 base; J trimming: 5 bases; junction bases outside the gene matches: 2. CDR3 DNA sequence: TGTGCCAGCAGCTTGACAGGGGTGGAGACCCAGTACTTC. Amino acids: CASSLTGVETQYF.